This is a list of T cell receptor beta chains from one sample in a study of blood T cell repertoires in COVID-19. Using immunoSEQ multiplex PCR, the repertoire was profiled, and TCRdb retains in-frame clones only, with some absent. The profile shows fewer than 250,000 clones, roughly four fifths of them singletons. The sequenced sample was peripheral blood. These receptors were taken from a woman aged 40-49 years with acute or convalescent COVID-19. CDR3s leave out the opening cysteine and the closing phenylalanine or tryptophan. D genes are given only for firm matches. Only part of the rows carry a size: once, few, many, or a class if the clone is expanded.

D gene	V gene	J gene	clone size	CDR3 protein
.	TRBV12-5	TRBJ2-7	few	ASGLGRGSYEQY
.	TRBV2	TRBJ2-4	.	ASSELQAAKNIQY
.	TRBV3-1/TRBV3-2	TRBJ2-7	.	ASSQDGGGRDIFYEQY
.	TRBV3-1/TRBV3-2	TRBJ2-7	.	ASSQTTPYEQY
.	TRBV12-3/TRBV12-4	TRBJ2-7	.	ASSFTKRYEQY
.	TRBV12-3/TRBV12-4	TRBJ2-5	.	ASRQGETQY
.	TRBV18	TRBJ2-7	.	ASSPEVGYEQY
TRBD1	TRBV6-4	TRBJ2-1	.	ASSKDRGSYNEQF
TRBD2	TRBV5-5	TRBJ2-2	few	ASSLGLAGVTGELF
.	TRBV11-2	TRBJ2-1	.	ASSLERVSNEQF
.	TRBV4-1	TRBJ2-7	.	ASSQVGPGTYEQY
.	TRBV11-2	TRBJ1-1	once	ASSLEGGGTEAF
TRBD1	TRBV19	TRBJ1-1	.	ASSIGAGGVTEAF
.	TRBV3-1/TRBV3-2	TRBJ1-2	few	ASSQPGGGGYT
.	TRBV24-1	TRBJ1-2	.	ATPDKGASFYGYT
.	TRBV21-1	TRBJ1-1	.	ASSKVAYCSTEAF
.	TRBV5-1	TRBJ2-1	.	ASSLGSYNEQF
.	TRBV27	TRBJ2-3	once	ASSLQPTTSTDTQY
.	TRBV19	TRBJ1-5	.	ASSSRNSNQPQH
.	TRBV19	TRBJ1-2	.	ASSGRGHHYGYT
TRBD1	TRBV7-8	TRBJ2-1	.	ASSFGDSSNEQF
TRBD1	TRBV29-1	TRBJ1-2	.	SGDRAGNGYT
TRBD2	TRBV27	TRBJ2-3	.	ASSFRLAGGRGTDTQY
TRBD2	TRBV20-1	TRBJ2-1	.	SASILAASYNEQF
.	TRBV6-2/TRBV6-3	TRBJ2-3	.	ASSYSRQGLTDTQY
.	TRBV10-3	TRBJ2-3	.	AISETLQGSEDDTQY
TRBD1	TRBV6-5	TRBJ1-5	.	ASRSTGNNQPQH
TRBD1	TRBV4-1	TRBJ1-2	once	ASSHKRDRDYGYT
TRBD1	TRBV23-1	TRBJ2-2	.	ASSQPGQGLAGELF
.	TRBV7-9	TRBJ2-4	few	ASSRYGLEARGKNIQY
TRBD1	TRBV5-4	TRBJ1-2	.	ASSEDLTGRGYT
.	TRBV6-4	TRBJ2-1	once	ADLRRGSFVGEQF
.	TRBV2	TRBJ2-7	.	ASSERGWHEQY
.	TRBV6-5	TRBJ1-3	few	ASRDIYSGNTIY
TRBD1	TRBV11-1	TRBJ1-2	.	ASSSQGAGGYT
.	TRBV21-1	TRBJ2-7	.	ASTPPRQVLYEQY
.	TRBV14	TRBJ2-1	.	ASSQIRQHYNEQF
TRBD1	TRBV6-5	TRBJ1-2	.	ASSPRDSYGYT
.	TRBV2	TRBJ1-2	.	ASSSLPDDYGYT
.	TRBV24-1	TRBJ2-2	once	ATSGSANTGELF
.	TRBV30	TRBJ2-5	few	AWSVGGTAETQY
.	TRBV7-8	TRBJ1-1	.	ASSSSVGGSTSTEAF
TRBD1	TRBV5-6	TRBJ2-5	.	ASSRGQGTETQY
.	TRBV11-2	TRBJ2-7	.	ASSLGELYPYEQY
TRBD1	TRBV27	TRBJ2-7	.	ASSLSHRGGEQY
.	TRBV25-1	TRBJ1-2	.	ASSSYDRNYGYT
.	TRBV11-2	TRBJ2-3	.	ASSMYGNGADTQY
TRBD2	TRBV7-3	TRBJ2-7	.	ASSPERGSYEQY
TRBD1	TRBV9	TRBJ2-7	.	ASSARDRANEQY
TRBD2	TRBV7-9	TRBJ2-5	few	ASRGAGRETQY
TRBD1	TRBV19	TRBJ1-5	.	ASSIYGGQGNQPQH
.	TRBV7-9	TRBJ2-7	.	ASSRDSPEYYEQY
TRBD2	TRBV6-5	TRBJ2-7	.	ASRGGITYEQY